This TCR beta chain was recorded in a study of CD4 T cells in relation to SARS-CoV-2 and coronaviruses. In its sample, this clone was seen a few times. What it binds is unknown. Produced via immunoSEQ multiplex PCR; TCRdb's table is partial and in-frame only. The table has around 23,000 clones, around 68% seen once. V was trimmed by 5 bases and J by 5 bases, leaving 13 bases between them. Germline V gene sequence: CDR1 SGHVS, CDR2 FQNEAQ. The CDR3 loop spans 14 amino acids. Unexposed donor CD4+ T cells date from about 2011-2018, before the COVID-19 pandemic. After about ten days of culture, CD4+ T cells were isolated.

The sequence derives from a human donor in good health. This chain connects TRBV7-8 to TRBJ1-3, with D tentatively TRBD1 (6 bases). The source material was CD4+ T cells from PBMCs, cultured in vitro. The CDR3 DNA reads as TGTGCCAGCAGCCCTCGACAGGAACGAAACACCATATATTTT. Translation: CASSPRQERNTIYF.